The 32 T cell receptor beta chains presented below share a single source sample, sequenced in a study of T-cell memory formation after mild COVID-19. TCRdb ran MiXCR on the 5' RACE reads and lists one entry per CDR3 protein. The data contain around 250,000 distinct CDR3 sequences, roughly 14% of them singletons. Sequences were obtained from PBMCs or a T cell subset sorted from them (not recorded which). Receptors originate from an adult woman who had mild COVID-19 (a few samples of this study predate the infection). Cell type and time point are not known.

The sample holds a few counts of this clonotype. This chain connects TRBV12-3 or TRBV12-4 to TRBJ2-5, with D perhaps assigned TRBD1 or TRBD2 (6 bases each). V lost 1 base and J lost 5, with 14 bases in between. This CDR3 region has 15 residues. The CDR3 DNA sequence: TGTGCCAGCAGTTTAGGGTTCGGGGGCGGGGAGACCCAGTACTTC. Its protein product is CASSLGFGGGETQYF.

This chain links TRBV7-9 with TRBJ1-1, with D perhaps matching TRBD1 (5 bases). The V gene's germline CDR1 is SEHNR and CDR2 FQNEAQ (reference sequence). This CDR3 contains 13 residues. V lost 3 bases to trimming and J lost 11 bases, with 16 bases between them. CDR3 residues: CASSFTGTEGAFF. As DNA, the CDR3 is TGTGCCAGCAGCTTCACCGGGACCGAAGGGGCTTTCTTT.

This clonotype was observed a few times. The V and J genes are TRBV18 and TRBJ2-1; TRBD2 is a possible D gene (6 bases). There are 18 residues in the CDR3. CDR1 KGHSH and CDR2 LQKENI come from the germline V gene. V lost 4 bases and J 0 bases, leaving 19 bases between the germline ends. CDR3 in amino acids: CASSLQVRGVSSYNEQFF. The CDR3 DNA reads as TGTGCCAGCTCACTACAAGTCCGCGGGGTTAGCTCCTACAATGAGCAGTTCTTC.

This clonotype was counted only a few times. This chain links TRBV19 with TRBJ2-1; D gene unclear. Germline CDR1 reads LNHDA; CDR2 reads SQIVND (reference sequence). The CDR3 loop spans 14 amino acids. Deletions cut 6 bases from V and 3 bases from J, with 12 bases between. The CDR3 is CASSSLQIYNEQFF. The CDR3 coding sequence is TGTGCCAGTAGCTCCCTCCAGATCTACAATGAGCAGTTCTTC.

This chain links TRBV4-2 with TRBJ2-1, with 10 positions matching TRBD2. Trimming at V came to 3 bases and at J to 7 bases, leaving 6 bases not matched to a gene. Germline CDR1 and CDR2: LGHNA and YNFKEQ. The CDR3 is 15 residues long. CDR3 residues: CASSQERGGFNEQFF. The DNA for the CDR3 is TGTGCCAGCAGCCAGGAGCGGGGGGGCTTTAATGAGCAGTTCTTC.

This clonotype was detected a few times. This chain connects TRBV7-6 to TRBJ1-5; TRBD1 might be the D (5 bases). V lost 1 base to trimming and J lost 5 bases, with 15 bases between them. The CDR3 has 16 amino acids. Germline values: CDR1 SGHVS, CDR2 FNYEAQ. The CDR3 coding sequence is TGTGCCAGCAGCTTAGGGGGCAGGGATGTTGATCAGCCCCAGCATTTT. It specifies CASSLGGRDVDQPQHF.

V gene TRBV20-1 combines with J gene TRBJ2-7; perhaps TRBD1 as D (5 bases). Trimming stripped 3 bases from V and 10 bases from J, with 28 bases between. There are 16 residues in the CDR3. CDR1 is DFQATT, CDR2 SNEGSKA, per germline (reference sequence). The CDR3 DNA reads TGCAGTGCTAGGGTCGCTTGGGGCAGGTCCGGTGGTGGTCAGTACTTC. Residues: CSARVAWGRSGGGQYF.

The count of this clonotype is one. The chain carries TRBV11-2 and TRBJ2-6; D gene unclear. Trimming left V 6 bases short and J 1 base short, with 7 bases between. The CDR3 consists of 14 residues. The germline V gene has CDR1 SGHAT and CDR2 FQNNGV. The CDR3 reads CASRGGSGANVLTF. Written as DNA, the CDR3 is TGTGCCAGCAGAGGTGGGTCTGGGGCCAACGTCCTGACTTTC.

The V gene is TRBV20-1, the J gene TRBJ2-2, with D perhaps TRBD1 (6 bases). The CDR3 contains 15 residues. The V end lost 0 bases, the J end lost 5 bases, and 13 bases lay between the germline ends. Germline-derived CDR1 and CDR2 are DFQATT and SNEGSKA (reference sequence). The CDR3 DNA follows: TGCAGTGCTAGAGATCCGGGACAAGGGACCGGGGAGCTGTTTTTT. The encoded protein is CSARDPGQGTGELFF.

This chain connects TRBV25-1 to TRBJ1-5, with D perhaps TRBD1 (6 bases). V was pared by 4 bases and J by 0 bases, with 16 bases between. Germline CDR1 reads MGHDK; CDR2 reads SYGVNS. The CDR3 extends over 17 amino acids. The chain's CDR3 is CASSGGPGDYSNQPQHF. CDR3 coding DNA: TGTGCCAGCAGTGGGGGGCCTGGGGATTATAGCAATCAGCCCCAGCATTTT.

The CDR3 protein is CASSLGDRPILEQFF. As DNA, the CDR3 is TGTGCCAGCAGTTTAGGTGACAGGCCGATCCTTGAGCAGTTCTTC. The chain recombines TRBV12-3 or TRBV12-4 with TRBJ2-1, with a tentative D call TRBD1 (6 bases). The CDR3 has 15 amino acids. Trimming took off 1 base at V and 9 bases at J, with 16 bases between the two ends.

CDR3 sequence reads: CASSERRYTEAFF. The CDR3 nucleotides are TGTGCCAGCAGTGAGAGGAGGTACACTGAAGCTTTCTTT. The rearrangement joins TRBV2 to TRBJ1-1; no clear D. Germline-derived CDR1 and CDR2 are SNHLY and FYNNEI. The CDR3 is 13 amino acids. The V gene lost 3 bases and the J gene lost 3 bases, with 8 bases spanning the gap.

This clonotype was observed a few times. V is TRBV4-3 and J is TRBJ2-7; D might be TRBD2 (5 bases). The germline V gene has CDR1 LGHNA and CDR2 YSLEER. V lost 1 base and J 2 bases, leaving 9 bases between the germline ends. The CDR3 has 14 amino acids. The chain's CDR3 is CASSQVSGTYEQYF. The CDR3 region has the DNA TGCGCCAGCAGCCAAGTATCGGGGACCTACGAGCAGTACTTC.

Here the CDR3 DNA reads TGTGCCAGCCAGTTGGGGACAAATCGAGCTTTCTTT. This codes for CASQLGTNRAFF. The V call is TRBV25-1, the J call TRBJ1-1, with a weak D call TRBD1 (6 bases). CDR3 length equals 12 residues. Germline V gives CDR1 MGHDK, CDR2 SYGVNS. V dropped 8 bases and J dropped 10 bases, with 17 bases sitting between them. Looking up the rest from reference TRBV25-1 and TRBJ1-1 gives the full variable domain: EADIYQTPRYLVIGTGKKITLECSQTMGHDKMYWYQQDPGMELHLIHYSYGVNSTEKGDLSSESTVSRIRTEHFPLTLESARPSHTSQYLCASQLGTNRAFFGQGTRLTVV.

This clonotype has a handful of counts. The chain links TRBV5-1 to TRBJ2-2; D unresolved. Trimming took 1 base from V and 8 from J, leaving 12 bases between them. The CDR3 has 14 amino acids. CDR1 SGHRS and CDR2 YFSETQ come from the germline V gene. CDR3 amino acids: CASSLTRSGGELFF. CDR3 nucleotides: TGCGCCAGCAGCTTGACCAGATCCGGAGGGGAGCTGTTTTTT.

This rearrangement joins TRBV6-2 or TRBV6-3 to TRBJ1-2; 7 bases line up with TRBD1. The CDR3 runs 12 residues. The J segment lost 5 bases and the V segment lost 4 bases, leaving 1 base of the junction unmatched. The germline V gene encodes CDR1 MNHEY and CDR2 SVGEGT. CDR3 bases: TGTGCCAGCAGTTTACAGGGGTATGGCTACACCTTC. Protein: CASSLQGYGYTF.

The chain is built from TRBV5-1 and TRBJ2-7; 10 bases agree with TRBD1. Germline trimming cut 3 bases from V and 3 bases from J; bases unmatched to any gene: 9. The CDR3 loop spans 16 amino acids. Germline V gene lookup returns CDR1 SGHRS and CDR2 YFSETQ. CDR3 in amino acids: CASSWGDRGSDYEQYF. The CDR3 nucleotides read TGCGCCAGCAGCTGGGGGGACAGGGGTTCGGACTACGAGCAGTACTTC.

This clonotype turned up a few times. The chain carries TRBV7-8 and TRBJ2-5; a possible D gene is TRBD2 (6 bases). Germline assignment: CDR1 SGHVS and CDR2 FQNEAQ. V lost 5 bases, J lost 2 bases, and 18 bases lay in between. There are 16 residues in the CDR3. CDR3 bases: TGTGCCAGCAGCGTCCGTTTCCCAGGACTACAAGAGACCCAGTACTTC. Protein: CASSVRFPGLQETQYF.

The V gene is TRBV5-1, the J gene TRBJ2-5, with TRBD2 as a possible D gene (6 bases). This CDR3 comprises 18 residues. Trimming stripped 4 bases from V and 7 bases from J, with 29 bases between. Germline V gene data show CDR1 as SGHRS and CDR2 as YFSETQ. The DNA for the CDR3 is TGCGCCAGCAGCCCCATGAGTGGGGCGGGGAACCGGGGGAGGACCCAGTACTTC. Encoded protein: CASSPMSGAGNRGRTQYF.

This clonotype was observed a few times. J is TRBJ2-7 and V is TRBV9, with D possibly being TRBD1 (5 bases). V was shortened by 0 bases and J by 5 bases, with 18 bases between the two germline ends. The CDR3 covers 16 residues. Germline CDR1 SGDLS, CDR2 YYNGEE. The CDR3 DNA is TGTGCCAGCAGCGTAGCGATGCAGGGTTTTGGCCACGAGCAGTACTTC. This sequence encodes CASSVAMQGFGHEQYF.

Only a few counts were recorded for this clonotype. This sequence joins TRBV6-5 and TRBJ2-3; a weak D match, TRBD2 (6 bases). The germline CDR1 and CDR2 sequences are MNHEY and SVGAGI. The V end lost 0 bases, the J end lost 1 base, and 11 bases lay between the germline ends. CDR3 length equals 16 residues. The CDR3 is CASSYSLALGTDTQYF. The CDR3 region has the DNA TGTGCCAGCAGTTACTCCCTAGCGCTGGGCACAGATACGCAGTATTTT.

The V gene is TRBV7-2, the J gene TRBJ2-4; the D gene is possibly TRBD2 (7 bases). Germline V gene lookup returns CDR1 SGHTA and CDR2 FQGNSA. V lost 1 base and J lost 2, with 15 bases in between. CDR3 length equals 17 residues. The CDR3 DNA reads TGTGCCAGCAGCTTAGTCTGGCGGGGGCGGACCAAAAACATTCAGTACTTC. This codes for CASSLVWRGRTKNIQYF.

This clonotype was seen only a few times. This rearrangement joins TRBV7-8 to TRBJ2-1, with 10 bases matching TRBD2. The CDR3 has 17 residues. Trimming cost V 1 base and J 1 base; bases outside gene matches: 4. Germline CDR1 SGHVS, CDR2 FQNEAQ. The chain's CDR3 is CASSLGTSGTSYNEQFF. CDR3 in DNA: TGTGCCAGCAGCTTAGGAACTAGCGGGACATCCTACAATGAGCAGTTCTTC.

The J gene is TRBJ2-3, the V gene TRBV7-3; 10 positions agree with TRBD2. From germline, CDR1 is SGHTA and CDR2 FQGTGA. The CDR3 consists of 15 residues. V was pared by 6 bases and J by 2 bases, with 5 bases of the junction left unmatched. Here the CDR3 DNA reads TGTGCCAGCAGTCGGACTAGCGGATACACAGATACGCAGTATTTT. This gives the protein CASSRTSGYTDTQYF.

The chain recombines TRBV28 with TRBJ2-7; 8 nucleotides line up with TRBD2. The V and J ends lost 6 bases and 2 bases, in that order; junction bases with no gene match: 9. The length of the CDR3 is 15 residues. Germline V lookup: CDR1 MDHEN, CDR2 SYDVKM. Written as DNA, the CDR3 is TGTGCCAGCAGGATCTCCGGGACTAGTACCTACGAGCAGTACTTC. Translation: CASRISGTSTYEQYF.

The CDR3 reads CASSLQSYQPQHF. The CDR3 coding sequence is TGTGCCAGCAGCTTACAGAGTTATCAGCCCCAGCATTTT. This rearrangement joins TRBV7-2 to TRBJ1-5; D remains unclear. V dropped 2 bases and J dropped 5 bases, with 7 bases sitting between them. The CDR3 is made up of 13 amino acids. Germline V CDR1 and CDR2: SGHTA, FQGNSA.

V is TRBV5-1 and J is TRBJ2-3, with 7 bases fitting TRBD2. With V trimmed by 0 bases and J by 4 bases, 8 bases remained unmatched. CDR3 length equals 16 residues. Germline V gene sequence: CDR1 SGHRS, CDR2 YFSETQ. For the CDR3, the DNA is TGCGCCAGCAGCTTGGAAGTGGGAGGGCCGGCAGATACGCAGTATTTT. As protein: CASSLEVGGPADTQYF.

This clonotype occurred a few times. The rearrangement joins TRBV12-3 or TRBV12-4 to TRBJ2-2; D is unclear. V was clipped by 2 bases and J by 10 bases, with 11 bases between them. The CDR3 length is 13 residues. CDR3 sequence: CASSLSYSVELFF. CDR3 nucleotides: TGTGCCAGCAGTTTAAGTTACTCGGTGGAGCTGTTTTTT.

The chain links TRBV4-2 to TRBJ2-3; TRBD2 aligns across 10 bases. CDR3 length: 18 residues. From germline, CDR1 is LGHNA and CDR2 YNFKEQ. V lost 7 bases, J lost 3 bases, and 16 bases stayed unmatched. The CDR3 spells CASTREGGPSGSTDTQYF. CDR3 sequence (DNA): TGTGCCAGCACCCGGGAAGGGGGGCCTAGCGGGAGTACAGATACGCAGTATTTT.

This clonotype was seen only a few times. This rearrangement joins TRBV29-1 to TRBJ2-3; TRBD2 matches 7 bases. The V segment lost 7 bases and the J segment 0 bases; nucleotides outside the gene matches: 4. CDR3 length: 13 residues. CDR1 is SQVTM, CDR2 ANQGSEA, per germline. The CDR3 reads CSARRGSTDTQYF. DNA for the CDR3: TGCAGCGCTAGGCGGGGGAGCACAGATACGCAGTATTTT.

This clonotype turned up a few times. The rearrangement joins TRBV29-1 to TRBJ2-7; D is perhaps TRBD1 (6 bases). V shed 0 bases and J shed 0 bases, with 9 bases lying between them. The CDR3 length is 14 residues. Germline lookup yields CDR1 SQVTM and CDR2 ANQGSEA. The CDR3 DNA is TGCAGCGTTGAAGACAGGGGTAACTCCTACGAGCAGTACTTC. It yields the protein CSVEDRGNSYEQYF.

There are a few counts of this clonotype. The J gene is TRBJ2-2, the V gene TRBV30; D is uncertain. The CDR3 spans 12 residues. The V end lost 2 bases, the J end lost 2 bases, and 3 bases lay between the germline ends. Germline CDR1 is GTSNPN and CDR2 is SVGIG (reference sequence). CDR3 protein: CAWSFNTGELFF. Written as DNA, the CDR3 is TGTGCCTGGAGTTTTAACACCGGGGAGCTGTTTTTT.